This T cell receptor (beta chain) was recorded in a study of T cell changes during pregnancy in multiple sclerosis. Clones were read by immunoSEQ multiplex PCR, and TCRdb kept only the in-frame ones, dropping some. The table records more than 45,000 clones, roughly 94% of them present only once. There are 12 residues in the CDR3. Trimming cost V 4 bases and J 7 bases, with 11 bases left between them. In germline, CDR1 is SEHNR, CDR2 FQNEAQ (reference sequence). This rearrangement joins TRBV7-9 to TRBJ2-7; tentative D call: TRBD1 (5 bases). The specimen was CD4+ T cells from peripheral blood mononuclear cells, collected in the second trimester of pregnancy. The TCR originated in a female donor with multiple sclerosis, enrolled in a pregnancy study. The CDR3 here is CASSSQGREQYF. CDR3 sequence (DNA): TGTGCCAGCAGCTCCCAGGGAAGGGAGCAGTACTTC.